This T cell receptor beta chain stems from a study of blood T cell repertoires in COVID-19. TCRdb's copy holds only in-frame clones and misses some; the assay was immunoSEQ multiplex PCR. Of a few hundred thousand clones in the sample, about 90% are singletons; the top ten hold under 1.1%. The CDR3 totals 16 residues. The germline V gene has CDR1 GTSNPN and CDR2 SVGIG (reference sequence). The junction had 15 bases not matched to a gene; V was cut back by 2 bases and J by 7 bases. Sequenced input: peripheral blood. The chain combines TRBV30 with TRBJ2-3, with TRBD1 matching 7 bases. The sequence came from a middle-aged woman with COVID-19, enrolled during active disease. As DNA, the CDR3 is TGTGCCTGGAGTCGAGGGGGCGACGGGTTTAGAAATACGCAGTATTTT. This translates into CAWSRGGDGFRNTQYF.